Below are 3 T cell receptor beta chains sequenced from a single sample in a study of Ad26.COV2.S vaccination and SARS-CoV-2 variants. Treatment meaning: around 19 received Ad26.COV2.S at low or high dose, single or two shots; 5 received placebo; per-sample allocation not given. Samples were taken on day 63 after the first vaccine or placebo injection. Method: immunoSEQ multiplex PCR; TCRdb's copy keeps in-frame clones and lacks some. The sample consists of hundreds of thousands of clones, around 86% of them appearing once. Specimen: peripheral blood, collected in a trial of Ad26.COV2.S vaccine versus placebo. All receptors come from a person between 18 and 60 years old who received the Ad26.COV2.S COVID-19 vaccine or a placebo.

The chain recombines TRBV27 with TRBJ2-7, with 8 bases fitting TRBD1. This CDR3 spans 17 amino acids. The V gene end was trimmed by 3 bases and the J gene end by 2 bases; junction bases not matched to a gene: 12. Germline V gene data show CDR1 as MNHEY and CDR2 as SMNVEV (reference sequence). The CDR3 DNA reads TGTGCCAGCAGTTTTGACCCCCCGGGACAGGCGACCTACGAGCAGTACTTC. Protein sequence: CASSFDPPGQATYEQYF.

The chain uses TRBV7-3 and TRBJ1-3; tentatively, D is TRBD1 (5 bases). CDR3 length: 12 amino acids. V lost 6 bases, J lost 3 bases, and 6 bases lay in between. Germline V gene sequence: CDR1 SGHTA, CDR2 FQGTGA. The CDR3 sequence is CASRGLGNTIYF. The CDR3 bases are TGTGCCAGCAGGGGGCTTGGAAACACCATATATTTT.

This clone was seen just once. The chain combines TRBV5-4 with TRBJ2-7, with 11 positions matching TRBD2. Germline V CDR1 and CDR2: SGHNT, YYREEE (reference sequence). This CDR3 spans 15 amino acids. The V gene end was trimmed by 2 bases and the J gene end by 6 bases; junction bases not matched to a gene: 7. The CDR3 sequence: CASSLGLAGGREQYF. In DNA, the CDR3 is TGTGCCAGCAGCTTAGGGCTAGCGGGGGGTCGCGAGCAGTACTTC.